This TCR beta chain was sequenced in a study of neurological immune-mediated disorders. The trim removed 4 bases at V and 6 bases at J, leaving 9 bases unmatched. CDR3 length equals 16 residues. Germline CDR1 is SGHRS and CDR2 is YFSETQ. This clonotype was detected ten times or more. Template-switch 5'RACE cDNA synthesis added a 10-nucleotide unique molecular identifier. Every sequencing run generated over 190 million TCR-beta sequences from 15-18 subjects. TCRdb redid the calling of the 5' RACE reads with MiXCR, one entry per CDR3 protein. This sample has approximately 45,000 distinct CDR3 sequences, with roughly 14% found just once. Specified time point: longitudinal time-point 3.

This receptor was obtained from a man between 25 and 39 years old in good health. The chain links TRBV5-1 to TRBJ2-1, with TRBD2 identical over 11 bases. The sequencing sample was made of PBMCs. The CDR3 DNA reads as TGCGCCAGCAGCCCAACTAGCGGGAGTGGGGGCAATGAGCAGTTCTTC. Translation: CASSPTSGSGGNEQFF.